The present TCR beta chain was sequenced within a study of Ad26.COV2.S vaccination and SARS-CoV-2 variants. To note about this clone: The antigen is not known.

Some clones are missing from TCRdb's copy, which holds only in-frame ones; the method was immunoSEQ multiplex PCR. The sample lists about 350,000 clones; about 92% were seen once. Study-level findings and limits: Breadth measured for non-spike TCRs was similar across vaccine and placebo recipients.

Sequencing used peripheral blood, obtained after recovery from COVID-19. The clonotype originates from a human donor who had recovered from COVID-19.

CDR3 DNA: TGCAGTGCCTTAGATGGGTATACGCAGTATTTT. Encoded protein: CSALDGYTQYF. The chain combines TRBV20-1 with TRBJ2-3; D remains ambiguous. The CDR3 totals 11 residues. Deletions cut 6 bases from V and 7 bases from J, with 11 bases between. The germline V gene encodes CDR1 DFQATT and CDR2 SNEGSKA (reference sequence).